These 29 T cell receptor beta chains were all obtained from the same sample, sequenced in a study of tumour-infiltrating T cells in Burkitt lymphoma (dated by TCRdb to about 2020). Library preparation was by the immunoSEQ multiplex PCR assay. TCRdb provides this immuneACCESS table in a form limited to in-frame rearrangements. Some clones are lacking; in checked studies, under half of them reflect an unresolved V gene, and why the rest are absent is not known. For this sample the table gives 5,100 or so clones, of which around 25% were detected only once. The top ten clones comprise about 25% of the sample. Sequenced sample: tumor tissue. The receptors here all came from a human donor with diffuse large B-cell lymphoma.

The V call is TRBV28, the J call TRBJ1-4; D perhaps matches TRBD1 (5 bases). V was clipped by 1 base and J by 2 bases, with 11 bases between them. The germline V gene has CDR1 MDHEN and CDR2 SYDVKM. The CDR3 has 16 amino acids. CDR3 coding DNA: TGTGCCAGCAGTTTATCGGGCCAGGGTACTAATGAAAAACTGTTTTTT. Translated, it gives CASSLSGQGTNEKLFF.

This chain links TRBV28 with TRBJ2-3; D is undetermined. The CDR3 contains 14 residues. Germline CDR1 is MDHEN and CDR2 is SYDVKM. V was shortened by 1 base and J by 0 bases, with 5 bases between the two germline ends. The CDR3, as DNA: TGTGCCAGCAGTTTATATTCTAGCACAGATACGCAGTATTTT. Encoded protein: CASSLYSSTDTQYF. Filled out from reference TRBV28 and TRBJ2-3, the complete variable domain reads DVKVTQSSRYLVKRTGEKVFLECVQDMDHENMFWYRQDPGLGLRLIYFSYDVKMKEKGDIPEGYSVSREKKERFSLILESASTNQTSMYLCASSLYSSTDTQYFGPGTRLTVL.

By frequency in the sample, this clone is large. The chain couples TRBV28 to TRBJ1-4; tentatively, D is TRBD1 (6 bases). V lost 7 bases, J lost 8 bases, and 20 bases lay in between. Per the germline V gene, CDR1 is MDHEN and CDR2 is SYDVKM. The CDR3 consists of 15 residues. As DNA, the CDR3 is TGTGCCAGCACCGTGAGTCAGGGGCCTCGGGAAAAACTGTTTTTT. Translation gives CASTVSQGPREKLFF.

The rearrangement joins TRBV15 to TRBJ2-5, with 9 bases that match TRBD2. This CDR3 has 17 amino acids. In germline, CDR1 is LNHNV, CDR2 YYDKDF (reference sequence). The junction had 15 bases not matched to a gene; V was cut back by 7 bases and J by 3 bases. Here the CDR3 reads CATKGRSGASGKETQYF. CDR3 nucleotides: TGTGCCACCAAGGGGCGGAGTGGGGCTAGCGGGAAAGAGACCCAGTACTTC.

V and J are TRBV4-2 and TRBJ2-5, with a possible D match to TRBD2 (5 bases). There are 12 residues in the CDR3. Deletions cut 5 bases from V and 4 bases from J, with 8 bases between. The germline V gene has CDR1 LGHNA and CDR2 YNFKEQ. CDR3 sequence: CASSSGVETQYF. CDR3 nucleotides: TGTGCCAGCAGCTCCGGGGTAGAGACCCAGTACTTC.

The J gene is TRBJ2-2, the V gene TRBV18; 8 bases are a match to TRBD2. CDR3 length: 16 residues. V lost 1 base and J lost 4; bases outside the gene matches: 5. Germline values: CDR1 KGHSH, CDR2 LQKENI. For the CDR3, the DNA is TGTGCCAGCTCACCACGTTCTAGCGGGTTCACCGGGGAGCTGTTTTTT. This sequence encodes CASSPRSSGFTGELFF.

This clone was observed a handful of times. The J gene is TRBJ2-1, the V gene TRBV28, with 7 bases that match TRBD1. The CDR3 has 12 residues. Germline lookup yields CDR1 MDHEN and CDR2 SYDVKM. J gave up 11 bases and V 2 bases, and 3 bases lay outside the gene matches. The CDR3 DNA reads TGTGCCAGCAGTTTAATGGGACAGAAGCAGTTCTTC. It yields the protein CASSLMGQKQFF. The whole variable domain, remainder taken from reference TRBV28 and TRBJ2-1, is DVKVTQSSRYLVKRTGEKVFLECVQDMDHENMFWYRQDPGLGLRLIYFSYDVKMKEKGDIPEGYSVSREKKERFSLILESASTNQTSMYLCASSLMGQKQFFGPGTRLTVL.

The CDR3 DNA follows: TGTGCCAGCAGCTCATTAGCGGGAGAATCTGCTCAGTATTTT. Its translation: CASSSLAGESAQYF. The J gene is TRBJ2-3, the V gene TRBV11-3, with TRBD2 matching over 9 bases. The CDR3 is made up of 14 amino acids. Germline V CDR1 and CDR2: SGHNT, YENEEA. J gave up 12 bases and V 4 bases, and 11 bases lay outside the gene matches.

This clone was counted a few times. This sequence joins TRBV6-1 and TRBJ1-5; possibly TRBD1 for D (5 bases). Germline V lookup: CDR1 MNHNS, CDR2 SASEGT. The CDR3 totals 20 residues. The V end was cut by 0 bases, the J end by 4 bases, with 25 bases between. The chain's CDR3 is CASSEAPPGGYIAVNQPQHF. The CDR3 bases are TGTGCCAGCAGTGAAGCGCCGCCTGGGGGGTACATAGCAGTTAATCAGCCCCAGCATTTT.

The rearrangement uses TRBV7-9 and TRBJ2-3; 8 positions match TRBD2. Germline V gene data show CDR1 as SEHNR and CDR2 as FQNEAQ (reference sequence). This CDR3 has 13 residues. CDR3 coding DNA: TGTGCAGCGGGGGAACGTGCAACAGATACGCAGTATTTT. Protein sequence: CAAGERATDTQYF. The whole variable domain, remainder taken from reference TRBV7-9 and TRBJ2-3, is DTGVSQNPRHKITKRGQNVTFRCDPISEHNRLYWYRQTLGQGPEFLTYFQNEAQLEKSRLLSDRFSAERPKGSFSTLEIQRTEQGDSAMYLCAAGERATDTQYFGPGTRLTVL.

This chain uses TRBV30 with TRBJ1-2; 7 nucleotides line up with TRBD1. The V gene's germline CDR1 is GTSNPN and CDR2 SVGIG (reference sequence). CDR3 length: 14 amino acids. J was trimmed by 3 bases and V by 2 bases; bases with no gene match: 6. The CDR3 DNA reads as TGTGCCTGGAGTAGGGCAGGGGGGTACTATGGCTACACCTTC. It encodes CAWSRAGGYYGYTF.

This chain connects TRBV5-1 to TRBJ2-5; D might be TRBD2 (6 bases). The CDR3 runs 16 residues. Germline assignment: CDR1 SGHRS and CDR2 YFSETQ. Trimming removed 0 bases from V and 2 bases from J, with 14 bases in between. CDR3 nucleotides: TGCGCCAGCAGCTTGGTGACTAGTCGCGAACAAGAGACCCAGTACTTC. It yields the protein CASSLVTSREQETQYF.

This clone was found a few times. The chain has TRBV27 and TRBJ2-7, with 9 bases aligning to TRBD1. In germline, CDR1 is MNHEY, CDR2 SMNVEV (reference sequence). Trimming removed 3 bases from V and 9 bases from J; junction bases left unmatched: 9. This CDR3 is built from 14 residues. In nucleotides, the CDR3 is TGTGCCAGCAGTTTCCACAGGGGGCTTCACCGGCAGTACTTC. Its protein is CASSFHRGLHRQYF.

This clone was detected only a few times. This sequence joins TRBV5-4 and TRBJ1-1; perhaps TRBD1 as D (6 bases). Between the trimmed V and J ends, which lost 1 base and 4 bases, there was a span of 14 bases. The germline V gene encodes CDR1 SGHNT and CDR2 YYREEE (reference sequence). The CDR3 length is 15 residues. CDR3 nucleotide sequence: TGTGCCAGCAGCTTGACAGGGTCTCTTGGCACTGAAGCTTTCTTT. Residues: CASSLTGSLGTEAFF.

This chain connects TRBV9 to TRBJ2-5; TRBD1 matches 10 bases. The CDR3 loop spans 15 amino acids. V lost 4 bases to trimming and J lost 4 bases; unmatched junction nucleotides: 7. Germline V gene data show CDR1 as SGDLS and CDR2 as YYNGEE. CDR3 sequence reads: CASSKGQGIAETQYF. The CDR3 DNA follows: TGTGCCAGCAGCAAGGGACAGGGGATAGCAGAGACCCAGTACTTC.

In this sample, this clone turned up a few times. J is TRBJ1-1 and V is TRBV29-1; D not certain. CDR1 and CDR2 (germline): SQVTM, ANQGSEA. Trimming shortened V by 7 bases and J by 6 bases, and 12 bases separated the two germline ends. The length of the CDR3 is 11 residues. The CDR3 sequence: CSASLGAEAFF. The CDR3 DNA reads TGCAGCGCTTCACTTGGTGCTGAAGCTTTCTTT.

CDR3 protein: CASGLNRPDEQFF. CDR3 DNA sequence: TGTGCTAGTGGTTTAAACCGGCCGGATGAGCAGTTCTTC. This chain uses TRBV12-5 with TRBJ2-1; no clear D gene. Germline CDR1 and CDR2: LGHNT and FRNRAP. This CDR3 is 13 amino acids long. Between the trimmed V and J ends, which lost 3 bases and 8 bases, there was a span of 11 bases.

This rearrangement joins TRBV5-1 to TRBJ2-2; 7 nucleotides match TRBD2. The CDR3 has 18 amino acids. Trimming cost V 3 bases and J 2 bases; bases outside gene matches: 13. Per germline, CDR1 SGHRS and CDR2 YFSETQ. CDR3 in DNA: TGCGCCAGCAGCTCCTCCCCTCCGGGACTATTAAACACCGGGGAGCTGTTTTTT. It yields the protein CASSSSPPGLLNTGELFF.

The sample holds a few counts of this clone. This chain links TRBV20-1 with TRBJ1-2; D is perhaps TRBD1 (5 bases). V lost 2 bases and J lost 14, with 12 bases in between. Germline assignment: CDR1 DFQATT and CDR2 SNEGSKA (reference sequence). CDR3 size: 10 residues. This CDR3 reads CSARSGRNTF. As DNA, the CDR3 is TGCAGTGCTAGATCGGGACGAAATACCTTC.

This sequence joins TRBV10-3 and TRBJ2-7; 11 nucleotides line up with TRBD2. Trimming cost V 5 bases and J 2 bases; bases outside gene matches: 5. CDR1 is ENHRY, CDR2 SYGVKD, per germline. The CDR3 runs 15 residues. The CDR3 reads CAISRLAGSTYEQYF. The CDR3, as DNA: TGTGCCATCAGTCGACTAGCGGGAAGTACCTACGAGCAGTACTTC.

The chain employs TRBV5-8 and TRBJ2-1, with 11 bases lining up with TRBD2. CDR1 is SGHTS, CDR2 YDEGEE, per germline. V gave up 0 bases and J gave up 6 bases; unmatched junction bases: 2. CDR3 length: 15 residues. The CDR3 coding sequence is TGTGCCAGCAGCTTGGGGCTAGCGGGAGGCAATGAGCAGTTCTTC. Amino acid sequence: CASSLGLAGGNEQFF.

CDR3 coding DNA: TGTGCCAGCTCACGAATGTGGGGCGGGGGCACAGATACGCAGTATTTT. Translating gives CASSRMWGGGTDTQYF. This chain joins TRBV18 and TRBJ2-3; D is possibly TRBD2 (6 bases). Germline V gene lookup returns CDR1 KGHSH and CDR2 LQKENI. The germline V and J ends were trimmed by 4 bases and 1 base, with 15 bases remaining between them. The CDR3 spans 16 residues.

By share of the sample, this clone is large. The V and J genes are TRBV27 and TRBJ1-2; 8 bases agree with TRBD1. The V gene's germline CDR1 is MNHEY and CDR2 SMNVEV (reference sequence). Trimming took 5 bases from V and 6 from J; bases not matched to a gene: 8. The CDR3 length is 14 residues. The CDR3 coding sequence is TGTGCCAGCAGTCCTCAGACAGGGGAGAATGGCTACACCTTC. Translating it yields CASSPQTGENGYTF.

The chain has TRBV25-1 and TRBJ1-2; D is uncertain. V was cut by 8 bases and J by 3 bases, with 10 bases left in between. Germline V gives CDR1 MGHDK, CDR2 SYGVNS. This CDR3 is 12 amino acids long. The CDR3 loop reads CASAGTYYGYTF. Here the CDR3 DNA reads TGTGCCAGCGCGGGAACCTACTATGGCTACACCTTC.

J is TRBJ2-1 and V is TRBV28; 7 nucleotides align to TRBD1. With V trimmed by 5 bases and J by 9 bases, 10 bases remained unmatched. The germline gives CDR1 MDHEN, CDR2 SYDVKM. The CDR3 is made up of 14 amino acids. The CDR3 is CASSRQGHRSEQFF. CDR3 nucleotide sequence: TGTGCCAGCAGTCGACAGGGTCACCGGAGTGAGCAGTTCTTC.

The chain carries TRBV7-2 and TRBJ2-1, with TRBD2 matching 14 bases. Germline lookup yields CDR1 SGHTA and CDR2 FQGNSA. J lost 4 bases, V lost 5 bases, and 13 bases had no gene match. The CDR3 is made up of 19 amino acids. The chain's CDR3 is CASSLTPGLAGVAYNEQFF. The CDR3, as DNA: TGTGCCAGCAGCCTGACCCCGGGACTAGCGGGAGTCGCGTACAATGAGCAGTTCTTC. The complete variable domain, with remaining parts taken from reference TRBV7-2 and TRBJ2-1, reads GAGVSQSPSNKVTEKGKDVELRCDPISGHTALYWYRQSLGQGLEFLIYFQGNSAPDKSGLPSDRFSAERTGGSVSTLTIQRTQQEDSAVYLCASSLTPGLAGVAYNEQFFGPGTRLTVL.

This clone turned up a few times. The chain is built from TRBV2 and TRBJ2-1; 7 bases are a match to TRBD2. Unmatched junction bases numbered 11, after V lost 7 bases and J lost 5 bases. CDR1 SNHLY and CDR2 FYNNEI come from the germline V gene. This CDR3 spans 15 amino acids. The CDR3 reads CASKPLREGDNEQFF. The CDR3 DNA reads TGTGCCAGCAAACCTCTGAGGGAGGGAGACAATGAGCAGTTCTTC.

There are a few counts of this clone. The chain recombines TRBV28 with TRBJ2-1; possible D gene TRBD2, 6 bases. This CDR3 contains 15 residues. Trimming removed 4 bases at V and 6 bases at J, with 16 bases between. The V gene's germline CDR1 is MDHEN and CDR2 SYDVKM. The CDR3 is CASSSTGRWVNEQFF. The CDR3 coding sequence is TGTGCCAGCAGTTCGACGGGGAGGTGGGTCAATGAGCAGTTCTTC.

The J gene is TRBJ2-3, the V gene TRBV30, with 11 bases aligning to TRBD2. Germline V gene data show CDR1 as GTSNPN and CDR2 as SVGIG (reference sequence). This CDR3 has 15 residues. V was clipped by 2 bases and J by 2 bases; unmatched bases: 3. CDR3: CAWSRGLADTDTQYF. As DNA, the CDR3 is TGTGCCTGGAGTAGGGGACTAGCGGACACAGATACGCAGTATTTT.